Listed below are T cell receptor beta chains from one sample, sequenced in a study of T cell changes during pregnancy in multiple sclerosis. Sequencing used immunoSEQ multiplex PCR; TCRdb keeps in-frame clones, though not all of them. This sample yields under 130,000 clones, of which approximately 89% are seen a single time; 3% to 3.5% belongs to the top ten. Here the sequenced sample was peripheral blood, taken after pregnancy. The receptors here all came from a female donor with multiple sclerosis, enrolled in a pregnancy study. CDR3s leave out the opening cysteine and the closing phenylalanine or tryptophan.

>TRBJ1-5|TRBV5-1|15
ASSLTYRTDSNQPQH
>TRBJ2-1|TRBV5-5|11
ASSLEDRSEQF
>TRBJ1-2|TRBV6-1|15
ASSESDRLVWVTGYT
>TRBJ2-3|TRBV5-4|16
ASSLKLAGGPGTDTQY
>TRBJ1-2|TRBV2|11
ASSDSGNYGYT
>TRBJ1-5|TRBV19|15
ASSKPDRGLSNQPQH
>TRBJ1-1|TRBV10-3|12
AIWDSLMNTEAF
>TRBJ1-1|TRBV5-4|11
ASSDRDYSEAF
>TRBJ1-2|TRBV18|12
ASSPGQGSDGYT
>TRBJ2-3|TRBV6-5|13
ASSPWGGGTDTQY
>TRBJ2-3|TRBV4-2|17
ASSQDFPRGGLNTDTQY
>TRBJ2-3|TRBV30|11
ARKRGVTDTQY
>TRBJ2-7|TRBV2|12
ASSDLGRSIEQY
>TRBJ1-5|TRBV18|13
ASSSPDRAGQPQH
>TRBJ2-7|TRBV29-1|11
SVLAGTTYEQY
>TRBJ2-5|TRBV7-6|12
ASSPTGAQETQY
>TRBJ2-5|TRBV30|11
AWDKGVQETQY
>TRBJ2-7|TRBV6-1|12
ASSGGSGGNEQY
>TRBJ1-2|TRBV5-1|12
ASTRDRVNYGYT
>TRBJ1-5|TRBV7-3|14
ASSPLGASGNQPQH
>TRBJ1-4|TRBV2|11
ASKSSTNEKLF
>TRBJ2-1|TRBV19|15
ASSSRGAPSSYNEQF
>TRBJ1-3|TRBV9|14
ASGRDRGFSGNTIY
>TRBJ1-2|TRBV6-5|12
ASSYRQGSRGYT
>TRBJ1-2|TRBV2|11
ASSRDSNYGYT
>TRBJ2-3|TRBV13|14
ASSSLAGVGPDTQY
>TRBJ2-2|TRBV19|17
ASSIVTVYGLHNTGELF
>TRBJ2-3|TRBV6-5|13
ASSPWAGDTDTQY
>TRBJ2-7|TRBV9|12
ASSVDPPGDEQY
>TRBJ1-5|TRBV7-9|14
ASSLVLRGRGQPQH
>TRBJ1-1|TRBV6-6|10
ASSPMNTEAF
>TRBJ2-7|TRBV13|10
ASSGRVYEQY
>TRBJ2-3|TRBV10-3|14
AISTGGLANTDTQY
>TRBJ2-7|TRBV19|11
ASSMDITYEQY
>TRBJ1-1|TRBV5-1|12
ASSLRGWGTEAF
>TRBJ2-3|TRBV6-6|9
ASTQTDTQY
>TRBJ2-1|TRBV7-7|13
ASSPTSGGTNEQF